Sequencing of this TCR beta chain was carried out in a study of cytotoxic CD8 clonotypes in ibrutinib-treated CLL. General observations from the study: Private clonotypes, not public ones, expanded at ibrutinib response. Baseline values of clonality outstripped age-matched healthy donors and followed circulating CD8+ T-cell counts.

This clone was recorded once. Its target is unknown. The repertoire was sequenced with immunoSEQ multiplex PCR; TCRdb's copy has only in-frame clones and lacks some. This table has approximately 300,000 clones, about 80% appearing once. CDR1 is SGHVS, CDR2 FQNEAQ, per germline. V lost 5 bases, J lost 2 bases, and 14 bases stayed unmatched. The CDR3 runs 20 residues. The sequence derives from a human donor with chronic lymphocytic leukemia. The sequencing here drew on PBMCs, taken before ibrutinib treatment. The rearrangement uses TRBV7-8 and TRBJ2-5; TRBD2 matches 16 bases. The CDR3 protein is CASSIIKPGLAGGLQETQYF. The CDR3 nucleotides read TGTGCCAGCAGCATAATAAAACCGGGACTAGCGGGAGGGCTTCAAGAGACCCAGTACTTC.